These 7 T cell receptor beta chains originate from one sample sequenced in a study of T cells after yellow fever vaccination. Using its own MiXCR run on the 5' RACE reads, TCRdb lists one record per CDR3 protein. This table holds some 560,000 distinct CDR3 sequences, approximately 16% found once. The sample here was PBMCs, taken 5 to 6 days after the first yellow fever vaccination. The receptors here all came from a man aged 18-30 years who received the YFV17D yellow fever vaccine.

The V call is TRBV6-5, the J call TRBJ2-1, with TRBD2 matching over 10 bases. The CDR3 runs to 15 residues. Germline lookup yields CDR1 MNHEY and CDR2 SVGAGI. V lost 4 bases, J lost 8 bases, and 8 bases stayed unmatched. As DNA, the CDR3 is TGTGCCAGCAGTTTAAGCGGGGGGGCTATGGATGAGCAGTTCTTC. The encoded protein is CASSLSGGAMDEQFF.

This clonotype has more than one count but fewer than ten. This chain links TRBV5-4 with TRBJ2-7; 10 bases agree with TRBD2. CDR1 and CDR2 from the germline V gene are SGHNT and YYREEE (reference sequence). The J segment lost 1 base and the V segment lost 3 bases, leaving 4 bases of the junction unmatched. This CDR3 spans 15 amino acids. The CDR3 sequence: CASSSAGGRSYEQYV. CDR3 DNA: TGTGCCAGCAGCTCAGCGGGGGGGCGGTCCTACGAGCAGTACGTC.

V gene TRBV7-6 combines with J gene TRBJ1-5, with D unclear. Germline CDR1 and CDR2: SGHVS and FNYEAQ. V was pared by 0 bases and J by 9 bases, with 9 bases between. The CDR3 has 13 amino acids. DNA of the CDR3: TGTGCCAGCAGCTTAGCGCTGACCTGGCCCCAGCATTTT. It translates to CASSLALTWPQHF.

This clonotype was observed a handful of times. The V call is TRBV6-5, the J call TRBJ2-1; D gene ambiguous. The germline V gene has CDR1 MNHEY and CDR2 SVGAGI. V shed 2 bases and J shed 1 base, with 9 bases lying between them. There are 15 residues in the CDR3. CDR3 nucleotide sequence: TGTGCCAGCAGTTACGAGTACCATTCCTACAATGAGCAGTTCTTC. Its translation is CASSYEYHSYNEQFF.

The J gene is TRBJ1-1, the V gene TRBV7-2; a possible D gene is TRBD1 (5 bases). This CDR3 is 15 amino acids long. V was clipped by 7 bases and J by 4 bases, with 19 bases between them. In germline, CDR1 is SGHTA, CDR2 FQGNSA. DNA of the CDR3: TGTGCCAGCAACCCATCCCTCGGCAGGGCCACTGAAGCTTTCTTT. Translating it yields CASNPSLGRATEAFF.

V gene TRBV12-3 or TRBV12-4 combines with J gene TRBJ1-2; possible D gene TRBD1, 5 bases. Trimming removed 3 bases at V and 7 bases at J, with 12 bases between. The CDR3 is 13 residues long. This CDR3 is CASSLASRGGYTF. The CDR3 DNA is TGTGCCAGCAGTTTGGCATCAAGGGGTGGCTACACCTTC.

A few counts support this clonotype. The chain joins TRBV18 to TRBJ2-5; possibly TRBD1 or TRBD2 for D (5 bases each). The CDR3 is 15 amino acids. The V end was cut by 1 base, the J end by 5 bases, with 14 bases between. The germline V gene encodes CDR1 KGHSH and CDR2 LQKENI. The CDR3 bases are TGTGCCAGCTCACCACGAGGGGCAGTAGGGGAGACCCAGTACTTC. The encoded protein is CASSPRGAVGETQYF.